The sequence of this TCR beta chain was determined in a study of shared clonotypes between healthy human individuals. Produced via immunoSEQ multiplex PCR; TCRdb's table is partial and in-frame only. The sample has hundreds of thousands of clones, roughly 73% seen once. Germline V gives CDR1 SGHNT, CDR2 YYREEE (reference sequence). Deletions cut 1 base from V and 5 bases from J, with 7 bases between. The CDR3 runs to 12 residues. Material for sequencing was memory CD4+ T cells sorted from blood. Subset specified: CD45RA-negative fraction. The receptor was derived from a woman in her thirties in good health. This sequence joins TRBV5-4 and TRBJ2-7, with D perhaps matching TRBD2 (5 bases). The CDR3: CASSLWRNEQYF. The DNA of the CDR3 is TGTGCCAGCAGCTTGTGGAGGAACGAGCAGTACTTC.